This T cell receptor (beta chain) was identified during a study of T cell responses to AZD1222 COVID-19 vaccine. Both about-4-week and about-12-week second-dose recipients were combined. Study results and caveats: Elevations in Spike-specific TCR breadth and depth followed administration of two AZD1222 doses. Without day 14 samples, only post-peak T cell repertoires were studied.

The assay was immunoSEQ multiplex PCR, and TCRdb's table has in-frame clones only and misses some. The repertoire has 190,000 or so clones, roughly 92% of them found once; the top ten carry 3% to 3.5%. The ends lost 4 bases at V and 5 bases at J; junction bases unmatched: 9. This CDR3 has 15 amino acids. Germline V gene lookup returns CDR1 SGDLS and CDR2 YYNGEE. Of note for this clone: The antigen remains undetermined.

The chain carries TRBV9 and TRBJ1-2; 9 bases match TRBD1. The sample was peripheral blood, taken 28 days after the second AZD1222 dose. This receptor was obtained from an adult who received the AZD1222 COVID-19 vaccine. The CDR3 spells CASSPRTGAIYGYTF. In nucleotides, the CDR3 is TGTGCCAGCAGCCCGCGGACAGGGGCAATATATGGCTACACCTTC. Combining the CDR3 with reference TRBV9 and TRBJ1-2 gives the whole variable domain DSGVTQTPKHLITATGQRVTLRCSPRSGDLSVYWYQQSLDQGLQFLIQYYNGEERAKGNILERFSAQQFPDLHSELNLSSLELGDSALYFCASSPRTGAIYGYTFGSGTRLTVV.